A selection of T cell receptor beta chains follows, all from one sample in a study of CD8+ T cells in alopecia areata. Clones were read by immunoSEQ multiplex PCR, and TCRdb kept only the in-frame ones, dropping some. Here the sample spans 150,000 to 200,000 clones, about 51% being singletons. Material: CD8+ T cells sorted from blood, obtained at roughly week 53, from a patient treated with tofacitinib. The receptors were sampled from a human donor with alopecia areata. CDR3s include the opening cysteine and the closing phenylalanine or tryptophan. The D gene is left open where the match is weak. A clone size is listed for some rows: how often the clone was seen (once, few, many), or a class if it is expanded.

many,TRBD1,TRBJ1-2,TRBV7-9,CASSLARDRGLLGGYTF,TGTGCCAGCAGCTTAGCCCGGGACAGGGGACTGCTGGGTGGCTACACCTTC
.,.,TRBJ1-3,TRBV11-2,CASSLGDTGNTIYF,TGTGCCAGCAGCTTAGGGGACACTGGAAACACCATATATTTT
.,TRBD1,TRBJ1-6,TRBV11-2,CASSRRDRVGSPLHF,TGTGCCAGCAGCCGCCGGGACAGGGTGGGGTCACCCCTCCACTTT
.,.,TRBJ1-1,TRBV5-4,CASSFGGNTEAFF,TGTGCCAGCAGCTTTGGGGGAAACACTGAAGCTTTCTTT
.,.,TRBJ2-7,TRBV7-6,CASSLDPGLYEQYF,TGTGCCAGCAGCTTAGATCCTGGTCTTTACGAGCAGTACTTC
few,.,TRBJ1-6,TRBV5-6,CASSLEGRSSHTLHF,TGTGCCAGCAGCTTGGAGGGCAGGTCGAGTCACACCCTCCACTTT
.,.,TRBJ2-7,TRBV30,CAWSVLRPGLGEQYF,TGTGCCTGGAGTGTCTTAAGGCCAGGGCTGGGGGAGCAGTACTTC
.,.,TRBJ2-7,TRBV29-1,CSVEDRGAPVYEQYF,TGCAGCGTTGAAGATCGCGGGGCCCCTGTTTACGAGCAGTACTTC
.,.,TRBJ1-5,TRBV27,CASSPHAYRAGDQPQHF,TGTGCCAGCAGTCCTCACGCTTACAGGGCAGGGGATCAGCCCCAGCATTTT
.,TRBD1,TRBJ2-1,TRBV30,CAWSPGQRKDEQFF,TGTGCCTGGAGTCCGGGACAGCGGAAAGATGAGCAGTTCTTC
.,.,TRBJ1-6,TRBV27,CASSLTSNSPLHF,TGTGCCAGCAGTTTAACCAGTAATTCACCCCTCCACTTT
few,.,TRBJ2-3,TRBV19,CASSPTTSTDTQYF,TGTGCCAGTAGTCCTACGACTAGCACAGATACGCAGTATTTT
.,.,TRBJ2-3,TRBV7-2,CASSLVADTQYF,TGTGCCAGCAGCCTAGTAGCAGATACGCAGTATTTT
.,.,TRBJ1-1,TRBV4-1,CASSQDPRNTEAFF,TGCGCCAGCAGCCAAGATCCCAGGAACACTGAAGCTTTCTTT
.,.,TRBJ2-1,TRBV13,CATLDEGGNEQFF,TGTGCCACGCTTGACGAGGGTGGCAATGAGCAGTTCTTC
.,TRBD1,TRBJ1-2,TRBV11-1,CASSSYPRDRANYGYTF,TGTGCCAGCAGCTCGTACCCTCGGGACAGGGCAAACTATGGCTACACCTTC
.,TRBD2,TRBJ2-5,TRBV6-5,CASRLAGEETQYF,TGTGCCAGCAGACTAGCGGGGGAAGAGACCCAGTACTTC
.,.,TRBJ2-2,TRBV5-1,CASSLTGKAGELFF,TGCGCCAGCAGCTTGACAGGGAAGGCCGGGGAGCTGTTTTTT
.,.,TRBJ2-1,TRBV29-1,CSVEGGGSYNEQFF,TGCAGCGTTGAGGGAGGGGGCTCCTACAATGAGCAGTTCTTC
.,.,TRBJ1-1,TRBV11-2,CASSHRQMLTEAFF,TGTGCCAGCAGCCACCGACAGATGCTCACTGAAGCTTTCTTT
few,.,TRBJ1-2,TRBV5-1,CASSSEGINYGYTF,TGCGCCAGCAGCTCAGAGGGCATTAACTATGGCTACACCTTC
.,.,TRBJ1-1,TRBV5-1,CASSFGAITAGTEAFF,TGCGCCAGCAGCTTTGGTGCCATAACTGCGGGGACTGAAGCTTTCTTT
.,TRBD2,TRBJ2-1,TRBV27,CASSFIGGGQEQFF,TGTGCCAGCAGTTTTATCGGGGGGGGCCAAGAGCAGTTCTTC
.,.,TRBJ2-3,TRBV7-9,CASSPTRNTDTQYF,TGTGCCAGCAGCCCCACTAGGAACACAGATACGCAGTATTTT
.,.,TRBJ1-2,TRBV7-2,CASSLSHGYTF,TGTGCCAGCAGCTTAAGCCATGGCTACACCTTC
.,TRBD2,TRBJ2-2,TRBV9,CASSSSIAGGDTGELFF,TGTGCCAGCAGCTCTTCTATAGCGGGGGGCGACACCGGGGAGCTGTTTTTT
.,.,TRBJ2-1,TRBV7-2,CASSLSMGGGGFNEQFF,TGTGCCAGCAGCTTAAGTATGGGAGGGGGAGGGTTCAATGAGCAGTTCTTC
.,TRBD2,TRBJ2-5,TRBV13,CASSFDREGEETQYF,TGTGCCAGCAGCTTCGATCGGGAGGGAGAAGAGACCCAGTACTTC
.,.,TRBJ2-7,TRBV5-1,CASSSDGHSYEQYF,TGCGCCAGCAGTTCAGACGGGCACTCCTACGAGCAGTACTTC
few,.,TRBJ1-2,TRBV23-1,CASRAPGDTNYGYTF,TGCGCCAGCAGGGCACCCGGGGACACTAACTATGGCTACACCTTC
once,.,TRBJ1-2,TRBV30,CACPRGYGYTF,TGTGCCTGCCCTAGGGGCTATGGCTACACCTTC